The following is a T cell receptor beta chain sequence with its context. From its re-call of the 5' RACE reads, TCRdb lists each CDR3 protein once, without DNA. The sample's table shows about 420,000 distinct CDR3 sequences. This entry is derived from a study of monozygotic twins with inflammatory bowel disease. The germline V gene has CDR1 SGHNT and CDR2 YYREEE (reference sequence). The CDR3 extends over 15 amino acids. The rearrangement uses TRBV5-4 and TRBJ2-7; TCRdb's D call, TRBD2, is unchecked because there is no DNA. The sequence came from a human donor with ulcerative colitis or Crohn's disease, or a healthy co-twin of an affected twin (not recorded which). Sequences were obtained from blood. The CDR3 sequence is CASSLEGLAGDEQYF.